This entry is about one TCR beta chain. Individual cDNA molecules received unique molecular identifiers. TCRdb re-called the 5' RACE reads through MiXCR, storing one row per CDR3 protein. The data hold tens of thousands of distinct CDR3 sequences, with 10% observed a single time. This specimen belongs to a study of early T cells in non-severe SARS-CoV-2 infection. The CDR3 loop spans 13 amino acids. The germline CDR1 and CDR2 sequences are SGHRS and YFSETQ. V lost 3 bases, J lost 6 bases, and 10 bases lay in between. The genes are TRBV5-1 and TRBJ1-5, with D hard to call. The TCR sequence derives from an adult who was a healthcare worker with PCR-confirmed SARS-CoV-2 infection or an uninfected control (not recorded which). The specimen was whole blood, collected at baseline. CDR3 in amino acids: CASSYGGGQPQHF. The CDR3 DNA reads as TGCGCCAGCAGCTACGGCGGCGGTCAGCCCCAGCATTTT. Variable domain in full (rest from reference TRBV5-1 and TRBJ1-5): KAGVTQTPRYLIKTRGQQVTLSCSPISGHRSVSWYQQTPGQGLQFLFEYFSETQRNKGNFPGRFSGRQFSNSRSEMNVSTLELGDSALYLCASSYGGGQPQHFGDGTRLSIL.